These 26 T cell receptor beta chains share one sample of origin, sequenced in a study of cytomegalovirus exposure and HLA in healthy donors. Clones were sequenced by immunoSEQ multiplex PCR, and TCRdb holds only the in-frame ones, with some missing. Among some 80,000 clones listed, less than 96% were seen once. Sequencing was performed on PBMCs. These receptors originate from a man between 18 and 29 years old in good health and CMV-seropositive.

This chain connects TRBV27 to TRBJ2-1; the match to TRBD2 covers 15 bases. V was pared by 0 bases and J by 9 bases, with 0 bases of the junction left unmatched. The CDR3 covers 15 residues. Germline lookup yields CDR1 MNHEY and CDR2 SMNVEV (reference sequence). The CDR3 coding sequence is TGTGCCAGCAGTTTATCGGGACTAGCGGGAGGTGAGCAGTTCTTC. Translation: CASSLSGLAGGEQFF.

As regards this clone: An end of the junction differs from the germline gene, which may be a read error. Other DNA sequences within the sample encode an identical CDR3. DNA of the CDR3: TGTGCCAGCAGCTTGCCGGGGGACTCCTACGAGCAGTATTTC. It translates to CASSLPGDSYEQYF. The V call is TRBV5-7, the J call TRBJ2-7; possibly TRBD2 for D (6 bases). TRBV5-7 is identified as an open reading frame with a role that is uncertain. This CDR3 spans 14 amino acids.

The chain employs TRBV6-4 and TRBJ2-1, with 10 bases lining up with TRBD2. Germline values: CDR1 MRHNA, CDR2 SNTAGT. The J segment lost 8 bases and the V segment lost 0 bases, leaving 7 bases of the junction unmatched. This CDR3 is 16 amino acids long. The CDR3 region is CASSDSAASGSDEQFF. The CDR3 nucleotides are TGTGCCAGCAGTGACTCCGCAGCTAGCGGGAGCGATGAGCAGTTCTTC.

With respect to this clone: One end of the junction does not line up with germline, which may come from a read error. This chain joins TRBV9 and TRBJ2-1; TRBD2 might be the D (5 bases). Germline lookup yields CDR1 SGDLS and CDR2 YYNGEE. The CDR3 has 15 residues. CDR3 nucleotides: TGTGCCAGCACCGTAGAGGGAGTGGCCTACAATGAGCAGTTCTTC. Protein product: CASTVEGVAYNEQFF.

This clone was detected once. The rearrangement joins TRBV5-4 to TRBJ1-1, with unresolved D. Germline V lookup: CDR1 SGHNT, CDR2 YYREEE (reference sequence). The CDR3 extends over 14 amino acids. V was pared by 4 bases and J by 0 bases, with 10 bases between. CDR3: CASSLGGLNTEAFF. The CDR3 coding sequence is TGTGCCAGCAGCCTAGGAGGACTGAACACTGAAGCTTTCTTT.

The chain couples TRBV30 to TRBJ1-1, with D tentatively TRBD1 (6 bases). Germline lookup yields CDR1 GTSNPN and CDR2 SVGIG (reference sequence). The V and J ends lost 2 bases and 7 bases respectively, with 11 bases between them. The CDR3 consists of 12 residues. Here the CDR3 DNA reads TGTGCCTGGAGTTTACAGGGCTATGAAGCTTTCTTT. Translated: CAWSLQGYEAFF. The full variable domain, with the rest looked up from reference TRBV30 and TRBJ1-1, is SQTIHQWPATLVQPVGSPLSLECTVEGTSNPNLYWYRQAAGRGLQLLFYSVGIGQISSEVPQNLSASRPQDRQFILSSKKLLLSDSGFYLCAWSLQGYEAFFGQGTRLTVV.

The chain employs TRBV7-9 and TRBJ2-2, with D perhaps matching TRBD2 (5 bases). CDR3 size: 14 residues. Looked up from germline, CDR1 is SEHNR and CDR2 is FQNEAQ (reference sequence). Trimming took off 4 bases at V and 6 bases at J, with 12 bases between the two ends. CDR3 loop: CASSSGSPSGELFF. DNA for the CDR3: TGTGCCAGCAGCTCTGGGAGTCCCTCCGGGGAGCTGTTTTTT.

In nucleotides, the CDR3 is TGTGCCAGCAGCTCGACAGGGGGCCCCTACGAGCAGTACTTC. Residues: CASSSTGGPYEQYF. The V call is TRBV13, the J call TRBJ2-7, with 10 bases aligning to TRBD1. The CDR3 has 14 amino acids. Germline CDR1 PRHDT, CDR2 FYEKMQ (reference sequence). V dropped 4 bases and J dropped 2; count of bases not matched to a gene: 2.

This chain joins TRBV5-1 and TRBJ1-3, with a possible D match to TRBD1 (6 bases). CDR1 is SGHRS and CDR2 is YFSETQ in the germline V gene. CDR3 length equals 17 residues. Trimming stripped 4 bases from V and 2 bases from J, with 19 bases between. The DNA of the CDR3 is TGCGCCAGCAGCCGGCAAGGGGGGGCCGACCCTGGAAACACCATATATTTT. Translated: CASSRQGGADPGNTIYF. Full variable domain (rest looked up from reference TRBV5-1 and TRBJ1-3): KAGVTQTPRYLIKTRGQQVTLSCSPISGHRSVSWYQQTPGQGLQFLFEYFSETQRNKGNFPGRFSGRQFSNSRSEMNVSTLELGDSALYLCASSRQGGADPGNTIYFGEGSWLTVV.

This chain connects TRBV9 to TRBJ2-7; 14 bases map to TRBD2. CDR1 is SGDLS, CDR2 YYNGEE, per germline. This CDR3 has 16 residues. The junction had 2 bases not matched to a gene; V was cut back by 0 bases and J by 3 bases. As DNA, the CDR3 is TGTGCCAGCAGCGTAGAGGGACTAGCGGGGGTCTACGAGCAGTACTTC. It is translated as CASSVEGLAGVYEQYF.

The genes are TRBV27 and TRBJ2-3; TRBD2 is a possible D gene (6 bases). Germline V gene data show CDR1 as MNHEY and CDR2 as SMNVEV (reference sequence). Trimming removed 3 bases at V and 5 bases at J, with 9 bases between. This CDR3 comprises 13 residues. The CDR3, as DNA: TGTGCCAGCAGTTTTAGCGGCGAAGATACGCAGTATTTT. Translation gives CASSFSGEDTQYF.

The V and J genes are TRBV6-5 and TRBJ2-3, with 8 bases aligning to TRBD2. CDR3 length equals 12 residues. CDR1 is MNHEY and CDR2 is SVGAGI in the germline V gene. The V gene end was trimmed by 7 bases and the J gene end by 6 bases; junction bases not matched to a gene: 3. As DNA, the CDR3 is TGTGCCAGCACTCGGGGGGGGGATACGCAGTATTTT. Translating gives CASTRGGDTQYF.

CDR3 nucleotides: TGTGCCAGCAGAGTGACAGGTGGGCCTGGAAACACCATATATTTT. Protein sequence: CASRVTGGPGNTIYF. This chain links TRBV6-5 with TRBJ1-3, with a possible D match to TRBD1 (6 bases). V lost 6 bases to trimming and J lost 2 bases, with 14 bases between them. The CDR3 is made up of 15 amino acids. The germline V gene encodes CDR1 MNHEY and CDR2 SVGAGI.

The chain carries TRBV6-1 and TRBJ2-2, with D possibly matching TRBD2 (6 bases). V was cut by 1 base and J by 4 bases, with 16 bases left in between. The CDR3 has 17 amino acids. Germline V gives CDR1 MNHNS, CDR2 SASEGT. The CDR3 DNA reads TGTGCCAGCAGTGAAGTAGGGGCTAGCGAGCGCACCGGGGAGCTGTTTTTT. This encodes CASSEVGASERTGELFF.

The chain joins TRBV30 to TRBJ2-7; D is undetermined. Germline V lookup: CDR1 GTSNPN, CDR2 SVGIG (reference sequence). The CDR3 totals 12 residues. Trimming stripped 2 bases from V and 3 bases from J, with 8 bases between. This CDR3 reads CAWSPSGYEQYF. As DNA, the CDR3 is TGTGCCTGGAGTCCCTCGGGCTACGAGCAGTACTTC.

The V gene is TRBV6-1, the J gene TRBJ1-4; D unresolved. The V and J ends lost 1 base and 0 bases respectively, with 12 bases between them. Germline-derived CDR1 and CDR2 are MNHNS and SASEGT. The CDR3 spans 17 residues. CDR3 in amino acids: CASSEESQAATNEKLFF. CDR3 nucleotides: TGTGCCAGCAGTGAAGAGTCCCAGGCTGCAACTAATGAAAAACTGTTTTTT.

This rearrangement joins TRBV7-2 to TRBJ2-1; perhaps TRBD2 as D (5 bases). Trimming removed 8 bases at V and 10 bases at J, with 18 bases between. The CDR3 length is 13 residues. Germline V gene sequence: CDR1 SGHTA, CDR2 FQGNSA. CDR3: CASGSVTSGEQFF. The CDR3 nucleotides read TGTGCCAGCGGGTCCGTCACGAGCGGAGAGCAGTTCTTC.

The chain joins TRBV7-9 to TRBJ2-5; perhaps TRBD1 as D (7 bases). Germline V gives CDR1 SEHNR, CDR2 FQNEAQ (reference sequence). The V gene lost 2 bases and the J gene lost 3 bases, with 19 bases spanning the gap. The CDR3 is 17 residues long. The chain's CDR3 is CASSLRVTGWEEETQYF. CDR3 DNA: TGTGCCAGCAGCTTAAGGGTGACAGGGTGGGAGGAAGAGACCCAGTACTTC.

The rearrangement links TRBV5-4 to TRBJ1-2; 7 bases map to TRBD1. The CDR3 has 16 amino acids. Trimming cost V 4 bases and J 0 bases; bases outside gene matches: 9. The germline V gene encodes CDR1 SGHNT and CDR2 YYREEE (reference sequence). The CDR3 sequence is CASSATGPVSNYGYTF. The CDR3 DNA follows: TGTGCCAGCAGCGCGACAGGGCCGGTGTCTAACTATGGCTACACCTTC.

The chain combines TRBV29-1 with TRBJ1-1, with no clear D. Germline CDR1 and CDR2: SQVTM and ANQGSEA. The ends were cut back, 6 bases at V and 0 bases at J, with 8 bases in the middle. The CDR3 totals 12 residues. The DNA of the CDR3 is TGCAGCGTGGCCACCCTGAACACTGAAGCTTTCTTT. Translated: CSVATLNTEAFF.

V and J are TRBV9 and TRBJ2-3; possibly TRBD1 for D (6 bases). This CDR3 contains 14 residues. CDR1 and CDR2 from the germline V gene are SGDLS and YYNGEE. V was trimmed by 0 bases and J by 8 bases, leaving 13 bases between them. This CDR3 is CASSVEGELGTQYF. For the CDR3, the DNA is TGTGCCAGCAGCGTAGAGGGGGAGCTAGGTACGCAGTATTTT.

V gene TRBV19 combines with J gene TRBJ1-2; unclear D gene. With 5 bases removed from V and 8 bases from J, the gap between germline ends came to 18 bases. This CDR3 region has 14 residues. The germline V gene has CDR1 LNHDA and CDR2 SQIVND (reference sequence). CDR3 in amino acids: CASSPSHDLTGYTF. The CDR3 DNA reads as TGTGCCAGTAGTCCTAGTCACGATCTAACGGGCTACACCTTC.

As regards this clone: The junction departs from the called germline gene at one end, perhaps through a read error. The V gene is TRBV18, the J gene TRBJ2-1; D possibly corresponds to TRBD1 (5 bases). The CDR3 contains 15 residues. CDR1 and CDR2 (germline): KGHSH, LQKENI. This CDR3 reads CASSPPSRVGQGLVF. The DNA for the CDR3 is TGTGCCAGCTCACCACCTTCTCGGGTTGGGCAGGGTCTAGTCTTC.

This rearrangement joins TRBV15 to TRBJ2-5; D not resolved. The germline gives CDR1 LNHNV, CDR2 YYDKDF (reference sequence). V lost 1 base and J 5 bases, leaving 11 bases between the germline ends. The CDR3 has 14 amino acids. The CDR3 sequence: CATSRVGRWETQYF. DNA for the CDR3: TGTGCCACCAGCAGAGTGGGCAGGTGGGAGACCCAGTACTTC.

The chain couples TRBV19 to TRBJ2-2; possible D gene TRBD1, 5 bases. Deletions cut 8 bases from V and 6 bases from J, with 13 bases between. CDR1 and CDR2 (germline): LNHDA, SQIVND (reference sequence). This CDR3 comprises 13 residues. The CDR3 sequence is CASGPGLPGELFF. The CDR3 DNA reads TGTGCCAGTGGCCCAGGGCTCCCCGGGGAGCTGTTTTTT.

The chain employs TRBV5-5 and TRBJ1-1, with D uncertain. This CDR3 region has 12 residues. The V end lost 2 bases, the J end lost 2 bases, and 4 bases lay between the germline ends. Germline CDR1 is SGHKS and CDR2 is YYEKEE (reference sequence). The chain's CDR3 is CASSFFNTEAFF. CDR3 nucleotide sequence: TGTGCCAGCAGCTTCTTCAACACTGAAGCTTTCTTT.